This TCR beta chain was identified during a study of cytomegalovirus exposure and HLA in healthy donors. Both 60 Vbeta primers and 13 Jbeta primers went into the PCR. Some clones are missing from TCRdb's copy, which holds only in-frame ones; the method was immunoSEQ multiplex PCR. This table has approximately 150,000 clones, almost 75% appearing once. The study's findings and limits: CMV serostatus was the only recorded immune exposure for donors. Reports indicated that the classifier achieved high specificity and sensitivity in diagnosing cytomegalovirus status.

This CDR3 contains 17 residues. Trimming at V came to 8 bases and at J to 6 bases, leaving 16 bases not matched to a gene. Per the germline V gene, CDR1 is SNHLY and CDR2 is FYNNEI. Worth noting for this clone: Its cognate antigen is unknown.

Sequenced: PBMCs. The receptor was isolated from a woman under 30 in good health and CMV-seropositive. The chain uses TRBV2 and TRBJ2-1, with 10 bases fitting TRBD2. The CDR3 DNA reads TGTGCCAGCGATCCGTCCTTAACTAGCGGGGTTCCCAATGAGCAGTTCTTC. Encoded protein: CASDPSLTSGVPNEQFF.